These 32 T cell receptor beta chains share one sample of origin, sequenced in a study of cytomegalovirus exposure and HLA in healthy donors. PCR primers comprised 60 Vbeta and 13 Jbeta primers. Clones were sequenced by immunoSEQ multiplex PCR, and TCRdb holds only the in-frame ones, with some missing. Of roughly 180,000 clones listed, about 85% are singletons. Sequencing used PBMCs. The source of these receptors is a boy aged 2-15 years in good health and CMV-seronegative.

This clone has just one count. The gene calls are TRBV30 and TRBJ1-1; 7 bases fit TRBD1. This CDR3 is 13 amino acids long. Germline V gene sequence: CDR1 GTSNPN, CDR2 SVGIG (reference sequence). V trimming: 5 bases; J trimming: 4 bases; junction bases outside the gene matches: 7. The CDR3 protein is CAWQRTGRTEAFF. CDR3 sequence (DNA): TGTGCCTGGCAGAGGACAGGCCGCACTGAAGCTTTCTTT.

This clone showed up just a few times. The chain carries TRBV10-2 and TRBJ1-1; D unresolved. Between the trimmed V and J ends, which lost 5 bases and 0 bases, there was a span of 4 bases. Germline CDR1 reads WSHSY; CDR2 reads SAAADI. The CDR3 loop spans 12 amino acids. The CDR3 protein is CASSQMNTEAFF. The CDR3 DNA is TGCGCCAGCAGTCAAATGAACACTGAAGCTTTCTTT.

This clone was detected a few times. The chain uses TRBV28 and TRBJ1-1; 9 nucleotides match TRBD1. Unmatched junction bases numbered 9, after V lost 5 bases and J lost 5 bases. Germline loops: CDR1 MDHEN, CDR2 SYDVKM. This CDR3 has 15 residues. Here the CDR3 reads CASSPRGQGKTEAFF. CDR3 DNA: TGTGCCAGCAGTCCTCGGGGACAGGGAAAAACTGAAGCTTTCTTT.

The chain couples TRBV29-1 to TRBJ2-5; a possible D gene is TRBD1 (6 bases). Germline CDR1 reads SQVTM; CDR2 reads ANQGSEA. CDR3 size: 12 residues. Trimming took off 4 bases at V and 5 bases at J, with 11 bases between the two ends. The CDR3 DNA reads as TGCAGCGTTGTAACAGGGCGGGAGACCCAGTACTTC. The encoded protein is CSVVTGRETQYF.

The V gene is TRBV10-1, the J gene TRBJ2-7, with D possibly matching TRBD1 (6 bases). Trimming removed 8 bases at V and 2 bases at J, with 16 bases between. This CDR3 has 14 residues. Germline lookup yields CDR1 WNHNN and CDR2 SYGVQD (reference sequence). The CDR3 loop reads CASGFGGDPYEQYF. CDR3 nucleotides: TGCGCCAGCGGGTTTGGGGGCGACCCCTACGAGCAGTACTTC.

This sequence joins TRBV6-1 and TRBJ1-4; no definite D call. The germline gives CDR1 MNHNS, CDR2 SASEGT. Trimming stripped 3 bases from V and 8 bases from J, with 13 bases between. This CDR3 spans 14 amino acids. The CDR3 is CASSDGGLDEKLFF. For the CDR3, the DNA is TGTGCCAGCAGTGACGGAGGCCTGGACGAAAAACTGTTTTTT.

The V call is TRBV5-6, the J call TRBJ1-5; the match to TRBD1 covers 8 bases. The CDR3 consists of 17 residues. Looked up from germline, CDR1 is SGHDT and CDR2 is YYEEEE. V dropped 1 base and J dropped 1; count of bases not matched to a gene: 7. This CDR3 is CASSLNRGMGSNQPQHF. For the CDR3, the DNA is TGTGCCAGCAGCTTGAACAGGGGGATGGGGAGCAATCAGCCCCAGCATTTT.

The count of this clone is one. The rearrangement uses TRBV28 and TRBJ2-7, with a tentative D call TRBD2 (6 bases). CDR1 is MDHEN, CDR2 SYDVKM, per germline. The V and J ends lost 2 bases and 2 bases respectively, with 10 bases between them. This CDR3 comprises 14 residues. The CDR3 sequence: CASSLGRGPYEQYV. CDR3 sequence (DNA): TGTGCCAGCAGTTTAGGGCGGGGCCCCTACGAGCAGTACGTC.

CDR3 loop: CATSRSGGLGNQPQHF. CDR3 DNA sequence: TGTGCCACCAGCAGGTCTGGGGGCTTGGGCAATCAGCCCCAGCATTTT. This sequence joins TRBV15 and TRBJ1-5, with D perhaps matching TRBD1 (6 bases). This CDR3 region has 16 residues. Trimming cost V 3 bases and J 2 bases, with 14 bases left between them. Germline-derived CDR1 and CDR2 are LNHNV and YYDKDF (reference sequence).

CDR3 sequence reads: CASSEAAGGFDTEAFF. The DNA of the CDR3 is TGTGCCAGCAGTGAAGCGGCAGGGGGCTTTGACACTGAAGCTTTCTTT. The chain recombines TRBV6-1 with TRBJ1-1; TRBD1 matches 8 bases. The CDR3 extends over 16 amino acids. The ends lost 0 bases at V and 3 bases at J; junction bases unmatched: 6. CDR1 and CDR2 (germline): MNHNS, SASEGT.

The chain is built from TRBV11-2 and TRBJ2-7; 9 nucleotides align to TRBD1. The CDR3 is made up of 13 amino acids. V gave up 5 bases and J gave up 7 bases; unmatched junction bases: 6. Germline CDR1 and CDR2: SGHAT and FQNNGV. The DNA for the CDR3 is TGTGCCAGCAGCCCAGGGACAGGGTGGGAGCAGTACGTC. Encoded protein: CASSPGTGWEQYV.

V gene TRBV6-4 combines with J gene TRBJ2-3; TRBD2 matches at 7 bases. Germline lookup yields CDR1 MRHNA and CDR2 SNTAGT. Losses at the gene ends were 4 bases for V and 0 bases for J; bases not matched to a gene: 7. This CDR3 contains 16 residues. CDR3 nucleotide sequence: TGTGCCAGCAGTGTCCACCTAGCGGCTAGCACAGATACGCAGTATTTT. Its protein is CASSVHLAASTDTQYF.

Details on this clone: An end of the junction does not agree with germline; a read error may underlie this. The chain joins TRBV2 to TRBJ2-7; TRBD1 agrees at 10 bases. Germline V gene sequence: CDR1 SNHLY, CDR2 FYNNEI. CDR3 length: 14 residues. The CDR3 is CASRDRGRPYGQYF. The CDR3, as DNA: TGTGCCAGCAGGGACAGGGGGAGGCCCTACGGGCAGTACTTC.

The CDR3: CASSVDRGGDTQYF. As DNA, the CDR3 is TGTGCCAGCAGTGTAGACAGGGGGGGAGATACGCAGTATTTT. This rearrangement joins TRBV28 to TRBJ2-3; TRBD1 matches at 9 bases. Per germline, CDR1 MDHEN and CDR2 SYDVKM. V lost 5 bases and J lost 5; bases outside the gene matches: 5. The CDR3 spans 14 residues.

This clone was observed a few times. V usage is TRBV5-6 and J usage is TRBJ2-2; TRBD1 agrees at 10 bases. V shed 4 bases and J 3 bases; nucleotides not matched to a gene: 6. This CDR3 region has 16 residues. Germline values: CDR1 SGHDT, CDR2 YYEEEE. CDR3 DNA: TGTGCCAGCAGCCCTACGGGACAGGGGTACACCGGGGAGCTGTTTTTT. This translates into CASSPTGQGYTGELFF. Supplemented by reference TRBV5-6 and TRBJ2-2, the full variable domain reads DAGVTQSPTHLIKTRGQQVTLRCSPKSGHDTVSWYQQALGQGPQFIFQYYEEEERQRGNFPDRFSGHQFPNYSSELNVNALLLGDSALYLCASSPTGQGYTGELFFGEGSRLTVL.

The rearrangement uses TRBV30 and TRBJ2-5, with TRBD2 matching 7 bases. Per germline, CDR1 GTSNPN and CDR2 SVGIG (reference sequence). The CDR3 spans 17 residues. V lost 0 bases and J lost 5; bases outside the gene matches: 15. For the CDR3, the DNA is TGTGCCTGGAGTGTACTTGGCGGGAGATTCAGAGGGGAGACCCAGTACTTC. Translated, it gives CAWSVLGGRFRGETQYF.

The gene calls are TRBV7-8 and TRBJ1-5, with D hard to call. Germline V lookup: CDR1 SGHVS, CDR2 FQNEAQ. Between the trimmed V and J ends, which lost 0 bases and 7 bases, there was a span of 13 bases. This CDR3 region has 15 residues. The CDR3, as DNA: TGTGCCAGCAGCTTAGCGATGCTGGTGGGCCAGCCCCAGCATTTT. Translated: CASSLAMLVGQPQHF.

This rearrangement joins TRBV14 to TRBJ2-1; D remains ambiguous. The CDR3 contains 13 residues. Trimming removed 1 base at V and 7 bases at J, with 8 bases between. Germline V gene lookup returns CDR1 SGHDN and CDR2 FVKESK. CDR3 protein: CASSQVGENEQFF. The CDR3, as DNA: TGTGCCAGCAGCCAAGTTGGAGAGAATGAGCAGTTCTTC.

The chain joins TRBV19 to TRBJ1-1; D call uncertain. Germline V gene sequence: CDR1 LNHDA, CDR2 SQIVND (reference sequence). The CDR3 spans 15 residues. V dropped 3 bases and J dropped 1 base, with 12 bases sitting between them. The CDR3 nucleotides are TGTGCCAGTAGTATGGGGAGGGCCGAGAACACTGAAGCTTTCTTT. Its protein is CASSMGRAENTEAFF.

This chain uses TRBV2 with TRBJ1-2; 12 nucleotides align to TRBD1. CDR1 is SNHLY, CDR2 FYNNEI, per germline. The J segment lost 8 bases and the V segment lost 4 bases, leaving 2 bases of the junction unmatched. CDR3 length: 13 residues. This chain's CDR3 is CASSGGTGGGYTF. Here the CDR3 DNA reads TGTGCCAGCAGTGGGGGGACAGGGGGCGGCTACACCTTC.

CDR3 in amino acids: CSVNNRGGTEAFF. CDR3 DNA sequence: TGCAGCGTAAACAACAGGGGAGGCACTGAAGCTTTCTTT. The chain couples TRBV29-1 to TRBJ1-1; 7 nucleotides match TRBD1. The ends lost 6 bases at V and 4 bases at J; junction bases unmatched: 8. The germline gives CDR1 SQVTM, CDR2 ANQGSEA. The CDR3 runs 13 residues.

The CDR3 spells CSVVGARSTF. Written as DNA, the CDR3 is TGCAGCGTTGTTGGGGCAAGGAGCACCTTC. The chain carries TRBV29-1 and TRBJ1-2; D is possibly TRBD1 (5 bases). The CDR3 loop spans 10 amino acids. Germline CDR1 reads SQVTM; CDR2 reads ANQGSEA. V gave up 4 bases and J gave up 13 bases, with 13 bases separating them.

The DNA of the CDR3 is TGTGCCAGCAGCTCCCCGGGACAGGGGTATCACGAGCAGTACGTC. As protein: CASSSPGQGYHEQYV. V is TRBV5-4 and J is TRBJ2-7, with TRBD1 matching over 10 bases. Germline V gene data show CDR1 as SGHNT and CDR2 as YYREEE (reference sequence). This CDR3 is built from 15 residues. V shed 3 bases and J 5 bases; nucleotides not matched to a gene: 8.

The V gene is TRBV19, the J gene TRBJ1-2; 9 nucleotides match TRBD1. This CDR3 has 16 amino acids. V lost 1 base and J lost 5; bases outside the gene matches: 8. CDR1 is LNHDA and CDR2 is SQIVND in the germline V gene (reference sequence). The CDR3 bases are TGTGCCAGTAGTATAGCCAGCACAGGGGGCGAGTATGGCTACACCTTC. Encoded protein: CASSIASTGGEYGYTF.

The CDR3 protein is CASAARETQYF. Written as DNA, the CDR3 is TGTGCCAGCGCTGCCCGGGAGACCCAGTACTTC. The genes are TRBV11-2 and TRBJ2-5; unclear D gene. From germline, CDR1 is SGHAT and CDR2 FQNNGV. V was shortened by 8 bases and J by 5 bases, with 9 bases between the two germline ends. CDR3 length equals 11 residues.

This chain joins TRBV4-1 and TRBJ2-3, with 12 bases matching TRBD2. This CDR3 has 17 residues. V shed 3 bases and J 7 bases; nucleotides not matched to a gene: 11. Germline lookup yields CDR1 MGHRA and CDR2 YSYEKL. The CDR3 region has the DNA TGCGCCAGCAGCCATTATAAGGCACTAGCGGGGGGTTATACGCAGTATTTT. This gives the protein CASSHYKALAGGYTQYF.

As DNA, the CDR3 is TGTGCCAGCAGTGGTAGCGCTGGTGCGTTCTTC. Its translation: CASSGSAGAFF. This chain links TRBV2 with TRBJ2-1; possible D gene TRBD2, 5 bases. Germline V CDR1 and CDR2: SNHLY, FYNNEI. The CDR3 length is 11 residues. V dropped 4 bases and J dropped 15 bases, with 13 bases sitting between them.

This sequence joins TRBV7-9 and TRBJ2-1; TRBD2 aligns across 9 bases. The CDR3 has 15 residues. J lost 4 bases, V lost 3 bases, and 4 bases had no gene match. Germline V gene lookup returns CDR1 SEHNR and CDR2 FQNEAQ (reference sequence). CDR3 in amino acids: CASSFPAGGYNEQFF. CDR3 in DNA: TGTGCCAGCAGCTTCCCAGCGGGAGGTTACAATGAGCAGTTCTTC.

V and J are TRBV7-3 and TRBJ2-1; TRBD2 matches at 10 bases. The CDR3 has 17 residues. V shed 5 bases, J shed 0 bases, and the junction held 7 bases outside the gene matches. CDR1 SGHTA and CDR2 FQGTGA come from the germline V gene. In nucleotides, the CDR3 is TGTGCCAGCAGCATTCAGACTAGCGGGCGCTCCTACAATGAGCAGTTCTTC. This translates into CASSIQTSGRSYNEQFF.

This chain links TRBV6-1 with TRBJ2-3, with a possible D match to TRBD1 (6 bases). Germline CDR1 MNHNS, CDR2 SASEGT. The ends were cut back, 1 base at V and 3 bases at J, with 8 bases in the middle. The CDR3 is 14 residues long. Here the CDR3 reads CASSEGTETDTQYF. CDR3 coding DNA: TGTGCCAGCAGTGAAGGGACAGAGACAGATACGCAGTATTTT.

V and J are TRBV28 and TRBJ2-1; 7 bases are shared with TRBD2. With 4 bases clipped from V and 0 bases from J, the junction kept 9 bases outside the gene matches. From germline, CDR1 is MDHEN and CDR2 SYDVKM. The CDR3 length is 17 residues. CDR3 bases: TGTGCCAGCAGTTCGAGCGGGGTCTTGAGCTCCTACAATGAGCAGTTCTTC. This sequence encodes CASSSSGVLSSYNEQFF.

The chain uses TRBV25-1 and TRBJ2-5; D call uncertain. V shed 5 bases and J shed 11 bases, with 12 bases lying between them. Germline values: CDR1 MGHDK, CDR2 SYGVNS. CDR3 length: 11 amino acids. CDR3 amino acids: CASSSVLEQYF. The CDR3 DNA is TGTGCCAGCAGTTCGGTCCTGGAGCAGTACTTC. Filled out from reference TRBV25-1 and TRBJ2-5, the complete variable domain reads EADIYQTPRYLVIGTGKKITLECSQTMGHDKMYWYQQDPGMELHLIHYSYGVNSTEKGDLSSESTVSRIRTEHFPLTLESARPSHTSQYLCASSSVLEQYFGPGTRLLVL.